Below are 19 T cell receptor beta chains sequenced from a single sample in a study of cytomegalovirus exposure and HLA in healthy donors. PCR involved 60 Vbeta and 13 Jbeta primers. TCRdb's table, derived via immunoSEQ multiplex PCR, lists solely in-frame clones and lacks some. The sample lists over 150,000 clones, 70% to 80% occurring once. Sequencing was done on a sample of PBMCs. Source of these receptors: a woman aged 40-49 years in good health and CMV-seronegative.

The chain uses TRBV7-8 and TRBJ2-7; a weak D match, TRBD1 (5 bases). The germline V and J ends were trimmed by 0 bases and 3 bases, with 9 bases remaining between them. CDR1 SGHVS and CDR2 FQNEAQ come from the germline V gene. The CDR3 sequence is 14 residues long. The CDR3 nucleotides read TGTGCCAGCAGCTTAGCGCACAGGAACTACGAGCAGTACTTC. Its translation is CASSLAHRNYEQYF.

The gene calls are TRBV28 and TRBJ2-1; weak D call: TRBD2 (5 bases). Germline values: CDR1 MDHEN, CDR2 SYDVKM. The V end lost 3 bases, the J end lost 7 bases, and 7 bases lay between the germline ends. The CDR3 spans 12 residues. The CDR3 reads CASSFRGNEQFF. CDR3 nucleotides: TGTGCCAGCAGTTTCCGGGGTAATGAGCAGTTCTTC.

The CDR3 loop reads CASSLSPVTDYGYTF. The CDR3 region has the DNA TGTGCCAGCAGCTTAAGCCCTGTTACAGACTATGGCTACACCTTC. This chain uses TRBV7-9 with TRBJ1-2; D ambiguous. CDR1 is SEHNR, CDR2 FQNEAQ, per germline (reference sequence). Trimming took off 2 bases at V and 3 bases at J, with 13 bases between the two ends. The CDR3 is made up of 15 amino acids.

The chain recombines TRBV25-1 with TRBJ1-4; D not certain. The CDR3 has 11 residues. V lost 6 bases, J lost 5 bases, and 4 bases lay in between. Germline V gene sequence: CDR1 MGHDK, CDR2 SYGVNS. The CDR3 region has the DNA TGTGCCAGCAGAGAGAATGAAAAACTGTTTTTT. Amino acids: CASRENEKLFF.

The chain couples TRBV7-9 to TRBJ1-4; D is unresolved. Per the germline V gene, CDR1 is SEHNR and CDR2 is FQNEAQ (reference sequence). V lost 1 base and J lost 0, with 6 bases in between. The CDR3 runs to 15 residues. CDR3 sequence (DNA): TGTGCCAGCAGCTTAGACTTCTCAACTAATGAAAAACTGTTTTTT. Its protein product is CASSLDFSTNEKLFF.

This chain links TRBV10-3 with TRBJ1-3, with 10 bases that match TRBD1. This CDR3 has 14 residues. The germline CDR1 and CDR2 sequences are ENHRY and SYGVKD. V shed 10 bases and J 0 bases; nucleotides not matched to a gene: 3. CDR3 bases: TGTGCCACCCGGACAGGGGGCTCTGGAAACACCATATATTTT. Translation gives CATRTGGSGNTIYF.

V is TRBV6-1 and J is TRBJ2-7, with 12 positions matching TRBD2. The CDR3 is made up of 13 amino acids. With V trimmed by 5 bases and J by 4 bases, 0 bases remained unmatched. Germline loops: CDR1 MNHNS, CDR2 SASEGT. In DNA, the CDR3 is TGTGCCAGCAGTCTAGCGGGGGGGTACGAGCAGTACTTC. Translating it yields CASSLAGGYEQYF.

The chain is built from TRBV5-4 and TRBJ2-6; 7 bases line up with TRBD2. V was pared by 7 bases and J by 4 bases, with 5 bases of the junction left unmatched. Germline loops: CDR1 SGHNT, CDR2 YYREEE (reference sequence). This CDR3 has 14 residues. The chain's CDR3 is CASAKGGGANVLTF. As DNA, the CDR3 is TGTGCCAGCGCGAAGGGAGGGGGGGCCAACGTCCTGACTTTC.

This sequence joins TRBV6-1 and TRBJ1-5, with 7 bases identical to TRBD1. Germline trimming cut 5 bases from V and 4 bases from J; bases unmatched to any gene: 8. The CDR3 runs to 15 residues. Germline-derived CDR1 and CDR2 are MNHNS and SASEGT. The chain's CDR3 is CASSLTGTANQPQHF. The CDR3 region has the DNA TGTGCCAGCAGTCTTACCGGGACAGCTAATCAGCCCCAGCATTTT.

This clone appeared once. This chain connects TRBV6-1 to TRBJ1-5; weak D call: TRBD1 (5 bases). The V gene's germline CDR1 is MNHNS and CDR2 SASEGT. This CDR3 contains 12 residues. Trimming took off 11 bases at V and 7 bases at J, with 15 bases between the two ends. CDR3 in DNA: TGTGCCCTGGGGGGGGGTTTACAGCCCCAGCATTTT. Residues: CALGGGLQPQHF.

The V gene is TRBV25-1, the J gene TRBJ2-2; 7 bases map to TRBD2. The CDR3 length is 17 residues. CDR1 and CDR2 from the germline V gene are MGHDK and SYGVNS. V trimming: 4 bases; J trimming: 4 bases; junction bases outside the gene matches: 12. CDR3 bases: TGTGCCAGCAGTGGTGTTCTCGGGGGGTCATTCACCGGGGAGCTGTTTTTT. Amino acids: CASSGVLGGSFTGELFF.

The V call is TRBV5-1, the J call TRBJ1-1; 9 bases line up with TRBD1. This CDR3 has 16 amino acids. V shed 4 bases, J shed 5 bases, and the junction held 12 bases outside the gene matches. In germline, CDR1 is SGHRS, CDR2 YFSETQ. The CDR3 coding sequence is TGCGCCAGCAGCCCGGGACAGGGAGGGGAGGGGACTGAAGCTTTCTTT. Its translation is CASSPGQGGEGTEAFF. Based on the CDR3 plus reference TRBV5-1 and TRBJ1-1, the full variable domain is KAGVTQTPRYLIKTRGQQVTLSCSPISGHRSVSWYQQTPGQGLQFLFEYFSETQRNKGNFPGRFSGRQFSNSRSEMNVSTLELGDSALYLCASSPGQGGEGTEAFFGQGTRLTVV.

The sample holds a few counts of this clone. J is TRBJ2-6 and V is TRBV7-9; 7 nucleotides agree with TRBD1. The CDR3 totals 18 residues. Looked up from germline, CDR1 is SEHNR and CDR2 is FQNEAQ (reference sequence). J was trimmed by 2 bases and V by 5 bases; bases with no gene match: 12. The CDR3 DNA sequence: TGTGCCAGCAGCCCTGGTCCGGGACAGCTAACTGGGGCCAACGTCCTGACTTTC. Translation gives CASSPGPGQLTGANVLTF.

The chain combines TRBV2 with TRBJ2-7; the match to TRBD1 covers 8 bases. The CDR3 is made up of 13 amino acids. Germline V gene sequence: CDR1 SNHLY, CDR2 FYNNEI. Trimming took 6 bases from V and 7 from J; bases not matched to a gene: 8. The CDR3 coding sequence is TGTGCCAGCAGGACAGGACAGGGTTGGGAGCAGTACTTC. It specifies CASRTGQGWEQYF.

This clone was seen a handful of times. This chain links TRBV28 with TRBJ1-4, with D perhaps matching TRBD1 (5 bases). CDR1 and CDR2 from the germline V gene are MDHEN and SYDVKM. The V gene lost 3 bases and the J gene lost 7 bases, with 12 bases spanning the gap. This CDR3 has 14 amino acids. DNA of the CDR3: TGTGCCAGCAGTTTGATGGGGGAGGGTGAAAAACTGTTTTTT. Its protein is CASSLMGEGEKLFF.

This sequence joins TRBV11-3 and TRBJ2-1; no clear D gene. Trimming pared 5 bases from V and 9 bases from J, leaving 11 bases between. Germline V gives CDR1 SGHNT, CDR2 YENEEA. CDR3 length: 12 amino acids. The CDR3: CASSPPGGEQFF. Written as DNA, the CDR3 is TGTGCCAGCAGCCCCCCTGGCGGTGAGCAGTTCTTC.

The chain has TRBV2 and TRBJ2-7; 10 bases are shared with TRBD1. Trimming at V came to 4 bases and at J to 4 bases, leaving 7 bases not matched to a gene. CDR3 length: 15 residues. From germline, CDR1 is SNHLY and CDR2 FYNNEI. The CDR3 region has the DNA TGTGCCAGCAGTGTTCCGGGACAGGGGACTTACGAGCAGTACTTC. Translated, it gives CASSVPGQGTYEQYF.

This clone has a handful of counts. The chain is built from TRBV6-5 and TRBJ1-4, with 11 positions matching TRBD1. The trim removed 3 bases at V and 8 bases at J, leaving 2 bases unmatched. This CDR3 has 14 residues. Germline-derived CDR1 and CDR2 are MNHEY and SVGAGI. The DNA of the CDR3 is TGTGCCAGCAGTTATGGGACAGGGGGGGAAAAACTGTTTTTT. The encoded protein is CASSYGTGGEKLFF.

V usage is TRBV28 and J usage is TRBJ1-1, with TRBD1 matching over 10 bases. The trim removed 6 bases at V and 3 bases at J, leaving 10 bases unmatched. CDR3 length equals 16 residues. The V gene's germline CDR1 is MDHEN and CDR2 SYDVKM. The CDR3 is CASRTGQGKWDTEAFF. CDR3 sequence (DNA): TGTGCCAGCAGGACGGGACAGGGGAAGTGGGACACTGAAGCTTTCTTT. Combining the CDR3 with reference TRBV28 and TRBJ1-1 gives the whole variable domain DVKVTQSSRYLVKRTGEKVFLECVQDMDHENMFWYRQDPGLGLRLIYFSYDVKMKEKGDIPEGYSVSREKKERFSLILESASTNQTSMYLCASRTGQGKWDTEAFFGQGTRLTVV.